This T cell receptor (beta chain) is from a study of blood T cell repertoires in COVID-19. This CDR3 spans 15 amino acids. The V end lost 1 base, the J end lost 1 base, and 11 bases lay between the germline ends. Germline CDR1 and CDR2: MGHRA and YSYEKL. In the original analysis: Amplifying reference gene primers gave estimates of nucleated cell counts. The method was immunoSEQ multiplex PCR; TCRdb's version includes in-frame clones alone and lacks a portion of them. The D gene and trimming were derived from the DNA, and the V and J assignments and clone size from that table. The sample shows 200,000 to 300,000 clones, about 87% of them seen only once. This clone appeared once. The same CDR3 is also encoded by other DNA sequences in this sample.

This TCR was sampled from a human donor in a cohort sampled during active COVID-19. The chain couples TRBV4-1 to TRBJ2-7, with a tentative D call TRBD1 (6 bases). Sequenced: peripheral blood. CDR3 region: CASSQAEGQSYEQYF. The CDR3 DNA follows: TGCGCCAGCAGCCAAGCCGAAGGACAGTCCTACGAGCAGTACTTC.